The 13 T cell receptor beta chains presented below share a single source sample, sequenced in a study of blood T cells in healthy people across ages. The use of a sample-barcoded 5' primer and a J-beta primer mix characterized a second PCR of roughly 6 to 11 cycles. TCRdb re-called the 5' RACE reads with MiXCR, one entry per CDR3 protein. The sample yields approximately 810,000 distinct CDR3 sequences, around 34% seen once. Sequencing used blood. The receptor source for this set is a man between 18 and 29 years old in good health.

This chain joins TRBV7-8 and TRBJ2-3; TRBD1 matches at 7 bases. The CDR3 has 16 residues. Germline CDR1 reads SGHVS; CDR2 reads FQNEAQ. V dropped 0 bases and J dropped 3; count of bases not matched to a gene: 6. CDR3 sequence: CASSLANRGGTDTQYF. The CDR3 nucleotides read TGTGCCAGCAGCTTAGCTAACAGGGGCGGGACAGATACGCAGTATTTT.

This clonotype has a count of ten or more. The V and J genes are TRBV6-2 or TRBV6-3 and TRBJ1-5; D possibly corresponds to TRBD1 (6 bases). The germline V gene encodes CDR1 MNHEY and CDR2 SVGEGT. The V end lost 0 bases, the J end lost 7 bases, and 7 bases lay between the germline ends. The CDR3 is 13 residues long. The CDR3: CASSYSRGQPQHF. CDR3 DNA sequence: TGTGCCAGCAGTTACTCCAGGGGCCAGCCCCAGCATTTT.

The genes are TRBV29-1 and TRBJ2-5; D perhaps matches TRBD2 (6 bases). CDR1 and CDR2 (germline): SQVTM, ANQGSEA. Trimming removed 1 base from V and 7 bases from J, with 25 bases in between. This CDR3 has 17 residues. For the CDR3, the DNA is TGCAGCGTTGAAGCCGGGGCCGGGGACCTAATGGGGGGGACCCAGTACTTC. It codes for CSVEAGAGDLMGGTQYF.

The chain has TRBV4-1 and TRBJ1-5; D not resolved. The V end lost 4 bases, the J end lost 9 bases, and 13 bases lay between the germline ends. The CDR3 runs 13 residues. The V gene's germline CDR1 is MGHRA and CDR2 YSYEKL. CDR3: CASSRESDRPQHF. The CDR3 region has the DNA TGCGCCAGCAGCCGAGAATCGGATCGGCCCCAGCATTTT.

The DNA for the CDR3 is TGTGCCAGCAGAGAGCGGGGGCGCCGGGGGGATGAGCAGTTCTTC. Protein sequence: CASRERGRRGDEQFF. This sequence joins TRBV12-3 or TRBV12-4 and TRBJ2-1; 8 bases fit TRBD2. The length of the CDR3 is 15 residues. V shed 6 bases, J shed 8 bases, and the junction held 12 bases outside the gene matches.

Note on this clonotype: At one end, the junction sequence differs from germline, possibly due to a read error. This chain uses TRBV20-1 with TRBJ2-1, with 12 bases fitting TRBD2. The CDR3 totals 16 residues. The V gene's germline CDR1 is DFQATT and CDR2 SNEGSKA (reference sequence). The CDR3, as DNA: TGCAGTGCGGACGCTAGCGGGGGGGCCCTCTACAGTGAGCAGTTCTTC. Translating gives CSADASGGALYSEQFF.

The V call is TRBV5-1, the J call TRBJ2-3; the D gene could be TRBD1 or TRBD2 (7 bases each). CDR1 is SGHRS, CDR2 YFSETQ, per germline. This CDR3 comprises 15 residues. V dropped 2 bases and J dropped 2 bases, with 12 bases sitting between them. Written as DNA, the CDR3 is TGCGCCAGCAGCTTACCAGGGGGGGACACAGATACGCAGTATTTT. The encoded protein is CASSLPGGDTDTQYF.

This clonotype was found a few times. This rearrangement joins TRBV29-1 to TRBJ1-2; 11 bases agree with TRBD1. CDR3 length: 12 residues. CDR1 and CDR2 (germline): SQVTM, ANQGSEA. The ends lost 7 bases at V and 8 bases at J; junction bases unmatched: 6. The CDR3 region is CSAGQGARGYTF. The CDR3 nucleotides read TGCAGCGCTGGACAGGGGGCGAGGGGCTACACCTTC.

This clonotype was detected ten times or more. The chain recombines TRBV12-3 or TRBV12-4 with TRBJ2-7; 9 positions agree with TRBD1. V lost 5 bases, J lost 5 bases, and 10 bases stayed unmatched. The CDR3 is 15 residues long. For the CDR3, the DNA is TGTGCCAGCAGTCTCCGGACAGGGGCCCCCGACGAGCAGTACTTC. Translation: CASSLRTGAPDEQYF.

Comments on this clonotype: One junction end disagrees with the germline gene, perhaps due to a read error. The rearrangement joins TRBV5-1 to TRBJ2-3; D is undetermined. CDR3 length equals 13 residues. CDR1 is SGHRS, CDR2 YFSETQ, per germline. CDR3 region: CASCLSSEDTQYF. The CDR3 DNA is TGCGCCAGCTGCTTGTCTTCCGAAGATACGCAGTATTTT.

A few counts support this clonotype. The chain joins TRBV4-3 to TRBJ2-3; 11 bases align to TRBD2. V shed 1 base and J 1 base; nucleotides not matched to a gene: 1. From germline, CDR1 is LGHNA and CDR2 YSLEER. The length of the CDR3 is 16 residues. The CDR3 region has the DNA TGCGCCAGCAGCCAAGGGGGACTAGCGGGCACAGATACGCAGTATTTT. Encoded protein: CASSQGGLAGTDTQYF.

The V gene is TRBV18, the J gene TRBJ2-7; 9 positions agree with TRBD2. Germline assignment: CDR1 KGHSH and CDR2 LQKENI. V lost 5 bases, J lost 6 bases, and 2 bases stayed unmatched. CDR3 length: 12 amino acids. CDR3 coding DNA: TGTGCCAGCTCAGCGGGACTAGCCGAGCAGTACTTC. It encodes CASSAGLAEQYF. The full variable domain, in which reference TRBV18 and TRBJ2-7 provide the parts outside the CDR3, is NAGVMQNPRHLVRRRGQEARLRCSPMKGHSHVYWYRQLPEEGLKFMVYLQKENIIDESGMPKERFSAEFPKEGPSILRIQQVVRGDSAAYFCASSAGLAEQYFGPGTRLTVT.

V usage is TRBV4-3 and J usage is TRBJ1-2; D is uncertain. This CDR3 comprises 13 residues. V lost 0 bases and J lost 8, with 10 bases in between. The germline V gene has CDR1 LGHNA and CDR2 YSLEER. The CDR3 DNA is TGCGCCAGCAGCCAAGATATGGGTGAGGGCTACACCTTC. It encodes CASSQDMGEGYTF.